This is a list of T cell receptor beta chains from one sample in a study of T cells in Graves' hyperthyroidism and ophthalmopathy. TCRdb reprocessed the multiplex PCR reads via MiXCR and lists one record per CDR3 protein. The sample lists 500,000 to 650,000 distinct CDR3 sequences, approximately 20% occurring once. The sample comprised blood. Source of these receptors: a man aged 40-49 years with Graves' ophthalmopathy. The CDR3 runs from the conserved cysteine through the conserved F or W. A D gene is named only where the DNA matches it firmly.

d_gene,len,v_gene,j_gene,CDR3aa
NA,15,TRBV7-6,TRBJ2-1,CASSRDFSSYNEQFF
TRBD1,16,TRBV9,TRBJ1-2,CASSTGTGTLGYGYTF
NA,12,TRBV5-1,TRBJ2-3,CASSLTADTQYF
TRBD1,19,TRBV5-1,TRBJ2-7,CASSQPKGQGVKYSYEQYF
NA,14,TRBV6-1,TRBJ1-3,CASSEQKAGNTIYF
TRBD1,12,TRBV29-1,TRBJ1-2,CSVEKQGAGYTF
NA,16,TRBV11-1,TRBJ1-1,CASSLNTDLRGTEAFF
TRBD2,17,TRBV4-3,TRBJ2-3,CASSQGVLALGADTQYF
NA,16,TRBV27,TRBJ2-2,CASSPSKGFGTGELFF
NA,16,TRBV19,TRBJ1-4,CASSRHRISTNEKLFF
NA,18,TRBV27,TRBJ2-1,CASSLLTRGRGPYNEQFF
TRBD2,16,TRBV6-5,TRBJ2-5,CASSYVLARNQETQYF
TRBD1,20,TRBV15,TRBJ2-3,CATSSDPIPFPGQGTDTQYF
NA,16,TRBV12-3/TRBV12-4,TRBJ2-3,CASSLGLFTSRDTQYF
NA,15,TRBV6-1,TRBJ1-5,CASRPPTAYRQPQHF
TRBD2,16,TRBV10-1,TRBJ2-1,CASSENLSQRGREQFF
NA,14,TRBV12-3/TRBV12-4,TRBJ2-3,CASSPGSVRDTQYF
NA,14,TRBV3-1,TRBJ2-2,CASSHQGGSGELFF
TRBD1,14,TRBV4-3,TRBJ2-7,CASSQGQGAYEQYF
NA,15,TRBV12-3/TRBV12-4,TRBJ1-2,CASRKMGGLNYGYTF
NA,17,TRBV5-1,TRBJ2-6,CASSVTGQTSGANVLTF
NA,14,TRBV4-1,TRBJ2-5,CASSLYYESETQYF
NA,14,TRBV2,TRBJ2-3,CASSELGVSDTQYF
NA,17,TRBV12-5,TRBJ2-6,CASGLITGSSGANVLTF
TRBD1,13,TRBV6-1,TRBJ2-7,CASQATGSYEQYF
NA,13,TRBV5-1,TRBJ2-3,CASSLAGPDTQYF
TRBD2,14,TRBV25-1,TRBJ2-7,CASSEAGERYEQYF
NA,15,TRBV19,TRBJ2-1,CATHKSGSLNNEQFF
NA,8,TRBV29-1,TRBJ1-2,CSVGGYTF
TRBD2,15,TRBV10-3,TRBJ2-5,CAISEGLAAEETQYF
NA,16,TRBV5-1,TRBJ2-7,CASSLAPGTGPYEQYF
NA,15,TRBV7-9,TRBJ2-1,CASSEGFGPYNEQFF
TRBD1,13,TRBV7-2,TRBJ1-4,CASSGTGREKLFF
NA,16,TRBV20-1,TRBJ1-2,CSARDLRRTDPYGYTF
TRBD2,15,TRBV3-1,TRBJ2-7,CASSPQRGPSYEQYF
NA,13,TRBV10-3,TRBJ2-7,CAISESEDPEQYF
TRBD2,16,TRBV9,TRBJ2-5,CASSVGSLAGEETQYF
NA,13,TRBV4-1,TRBJ2-5,CASSQVLVETQYF
TRBD1,13,TRBV20-1,TRBJ2-7,CSAADRVTYEQYF
TRBD1,16,TRBV7-9,TRBJ2-2,CASSTAGTGVTGELFF
TRBD2,15,TRBV7-3,TRBJ2-1,CASSRLAGGINEQFF
NA,16,TRBV7-3,TRBJ2-3,CASSLTGPQTTDTQYF
TRBD2,15,TRBV12-3/TRBV12-4,TRBJ2-1,CASSLRGRAINEQFF
NA,15,TRBV14,TRBJ2-7,CASSQGPGIIAEQYF
NA,19,TRBV20-1,TRBJ2-1,CSARSPPGGRPGSYNEQFF
NA,13,TRBV6-5,TRBJ2-2,CASSYKSTGELFF
TRBD2,16,TRBV7-2,TRBJ2-2,CASSLNSRGGAGELFF